This T cell receptor (beta chain) came from a study of T cell responses to AZD1222 COVID-19 vaccine. The protocol was immunoSEQ multiplex PCR, while the TCRdb copy is restricted to in-frame clones and leaves out a portion. The sample has about 130,000 clones, approximately 91% seen once. CDR1 is MGHRA, CDR2 YSYEKL, per germline. V lost 4 bases and J 2 bases, leaving 12 bases between the germline ends. The CDR3 runs 14 residues. V usage is TRBV4-1 and J usage is TRBJ2-7; a weak D match, TRBD2 (5 bases). This receptor was taken from an adult who received the AZD1222 COVID-19 vaccine. Source: peripheral blood, taken 28 days after the second AZD1222 dose. The CDR3 nucleotides read TGCGCCAGCAGCCTAGGCCGAGGGACCTACGAGCAGTACTTC. The encoded protein is CASSLGRGTYEQYF.